The 17 T cell receptor beta chains below all came from one sample that was sequenced in a study of graft-versus-host responses after intestinal transplantation. Using immunoSEQ multiplex PCR, the repertoire was profiled, and TCRdb retains in-frame clones only, with some absent. The sample carries approximately 12,000 clones, approximately 93% recorded once. The input for sequencing was PBMCs, taken approximately 110 days after intestinal transplant. The receptors here all came from a human patient who received an intestinal transplant, so some T cells may come from the graft donor.

This clone was observed a handful of times. V gene TRBV10-3 combines with J gene TRBJ2-7; 7 nucleotides agree with TRBD2. CDR3 length: 13 amino acids. Unmatched junction bases numbered 5, after V lost 4 bases and J lost 5 bases. Germline V CDR1 and CDR2: ENHRY, SYGVKD. In DNA form, the CDR3 reads TGTGCCATCAGTGGGGAGGGGTATAACGAGCAGTACTTC. Its protein product is CAISGEGYNEQYF.

The chain carries TRBV6-6 and TRBJ2-7, with 9 bases fitting TRBD1. This CDR3 contains 15 residues. Losses at the gene ends were 5 bases for V and 5 bases for J; bases not matched to a gene: 10. The germline V gene encodes CDR1 MNHNY and CDR2 SVGAGI (reference sequence). As DNA, the CDR3 is TGTGCCAGCAGTCCCGGGACAGGGATTCAGGACGAGCAGTACTTC. Its translation: CASSPGTGIQDEQYF.

The chain has TRBV6-5 and TRBJ1-6, with unresolved D. Per germline, CDR1 MNHEY and CDR2 SVGAGI. V was pared by 7 bases and J by 9 bases, with 16 bases between. This CDR3 is 14 amino acids long. The CDR3 DNA reads as TGTGCCAGCACCCGGAAAGCCTCGGGTTCACCCCTCCACTTT. It encodes CASTRKASGSPLHF.

The V gene is TRBV28, the J gene TRBJ1-5, with TRBD1 identical over 9 bases. V was pared by 4 bases and J by 5 bases, with 9 bases of the junction left unmatched. The length of the CDR3 is 16 residues. Germline loops: CDR1 MDHEN, CDR2 SYDVKM. CDR3 coding DNA: TGTGCCAGCAGTTACGAGGGACAGGGAACCTATCAGCCCCAGCATTTT. Translating it yields CASSYEGQGTYQPQHF.

The V and J genes are TRBV7-9 and TRBJ1-1; D gene ambiguous. The CDR3 contains 14 residues. The germline CDR1 and CDR2 sequences are SEHNR and FQNEAQ (reference sequence). V gave up 4 bases and J gave up 3 bases, with 12 bases separating them. CDR3: CASSSLGRDTEAFF. The CDR3 DNA sequence: TGTGCCAGCAGCTCCCTCGGGAGGGACACTGAAGCTTTCTTT.

The chain uses TRBV19 and TRBJ2-7, with D unclear. Trimming pared 3 bases from V and 2 bases from J, leaving 11 bases between. This CDR3 spans 14 amino acids. Germline values: CDR1 LNHDA, CDR2 SQIVND (reference sequence). CDR3 region: CASSMVGRTYEQYF. The CDR3 DNA reads as TGTGCCAGTAGTATGGTCGGTAGAACCTACGAGCAGTACTTC.

The chain employs TRBV5-1 and TRBJ2-3, with a tentative D call TRBD2 (6 bases). Looked up from germline, CDR1 is SGHRS and CDR2 is YFSETQ. Trimming stripped 3 bases from V and 2 bases from J, with 13 bases between. This CDR3 is 15 amino acids long. The CDR3 protein is CASSSYSGNTDTQYF. CDR3 nucleotides: TGCGCCAGCAGCTCCTATAGCGGTAACACAGATACGCAGTATTTT.

The chain is built from TRBV28 and TRBJ1-1, with D unclear. Germline V gene data show CDR1 as MDHEN and CDR2 as SYDVKM. The V gene lost 10 bases and the J gene lost 2 bases, with 11 bases spanning the gap. The CDR3 runs 12 residues. CDR3 in DNA: TGTGCCACCTTTCAAATTAACACTGAAGCTTTCTTT. Protein: CATFQINTEAFF.

V gene TRBV6-5 combines with J gene TRBJ1-2; D might be TRBD1 (5 bases). With 4 bases removed from V and 8 bases from J, the gap between germline ends came to 11 bases. The CDR3 sequence is 12 residues long. Germline V gene sequence: CDR1 MNHEY, CDR2 SVGAGI. CDR3 nucleotides: TGTGCCAGCAGTTCCTTCAGGGAAGGCTACACCTTC. Its translation is CASSSFREGYTF.

The gene calls are TRBV28 and TRBJ2-3; D may be TRBD1 (5 bases). The CDR3 has 16 residues. Trimming shortened V by 4 bases and J by 2 bases, and 16 bases separated the two germline ends. From germline, CDR1 is MDHEN and CDR2 SYDVKM. CDR3 residues: CASSSLDSTPTDTQYF. The CDR3 region has the DNA TGTGCCAGCAGTTCGCTTGACAGCACGCCCACAGATACGCAGTATTTT.

CDR3 amino acids: CASSPRTSGNQETQYF. CDR3 bases: TGCGCCAGCAGCCCGCGGACTAGCGGGAACCAAGAGACCCAGTACTTC. V usage is TRBV4-1 and J usage is TRBJ2-5; TRBD2 agrees at 12 bases. The junction had 3 bases not matched to a gene; V was cut back by 4 bases and J by 0 bases. In germline, CDR1 is MGHRA, CDR2 YSYEKL. This CDR3 contains 16 residues.

This chain links TRBV7-9 with TRBJ1-2, with 11 bases fitting TRBD1. Germline V gene sequence: CDR1 SEHNR, CDR2 FQNEAQ (reference sequence). V dropped 1 base and J dropped 4; count of bases not matched to a gene: 8. The CDR3 is 17 residues long. CDR3 in amino acids: CASSLELRTGGGYGYTF. CDR3 coding DNA: TGTGCCAGCAGCTTAGAGTTGAGGACAGGGGGCGGCTATGGCTACACCTTC.

This clone came up once. V is TRBV28 and J is TRBJ2-1, with 10 bases that match TRBD2. Looked up from germline, CDR1 is MDHEN and CDR2 is SYDVKM. The CDR3 runs to 14 residues. The V gene end was trimmed by 8 bases and the J gene end by 10 bases; junction bases not matched to a gene: 11. As DNA, the CDR3 is TGTGCCAGCGACGACTCCCCGGGACTAGCGGAGCAGTTCTTC. Its translation: CASDDSPGLAEQFF.

The chain links TRBV4-2 to TRBJ2-5, with TRBD1 matching over 10 bases. The germline gives CDR1 LGHNA, CDR2 YNFKEQ. The CDR3 has 16 residues. V shed 1 base and J 5 bases; nucleotides not matched to a gene: 7. The CDR3 DNA reads as TGTGCCAGCAGCCAAGGGACAGGGGGAGCTATGGAGACCCAGTACTTC. This codes for CASSQGTGGAMETQYF.

V usage is TRBV7-9 and J usage is TRBJ2-2, with TRBD1 matching over 9 bases. CDR3 length: 16 residues. CDR1 SEHNR and CDR2 FQNEAQ come from the germline V gene (reference sequence). J gave up 1 base and V 7 bases, and 7 bases lay outside the gene matches. The CDR3 protein is CASTSDRGWNTGELFF. In DNA, the CDR3 is TGTGCCAGCACCTCCGACAGGGGGTGGAACACCGGGGAGCTGTTTTTT.

This clone has more than one count but fewer than ten. The chain combines TRBV7-3 with TRBJ2-2; the D gene could be TRBD1 or TRBD2 (5 bases each). In germline, CDR1 is SGHTA, CDR2 FQGTGA. V shed 4 bases and J shed 3 bases, with 15 bases lying between them. This CDR3 has 16 residues. The CDR3, as DNA: TGTGCCAGCAGCTCGACCGGGACGACCCACACCGGGGAGCTGTTTTTT. Translation gives CASSSTGTTHTGELFF. Complete variable domain (other parts from reference TRBV7-3 and TRBJ2-2): GAGVSQTPSNKVTEKGKYVELRCDPISGHTALYWYRQSLGQGPEFLIYFQGTGAADDSGLPNDRFFAVRPEGSVSTLKIQRTERGDSAVYLCASSSTGTTHTGELFFGEGSRLTVL.

This sequence joins TRBV30 and TRBJ2-1; D remains unclear. The CDR3 extends over 12 amino acids. Trimming cost V 3 bases and J 14 bases, with 17 bases left between them. In germline, CDR1 is GTSNPN, CDR2 SVGIG (reference sequence). The CDR3 coding sequence is TGTGCCTGGAGCCCCATCGCGGAAGCTAAGTTCTTC. As protein: CAWSPIAEAKFF.